This T cell receptor (beta chain) came from a study of CD8 T cells in Susac syndrome. The V end was cut by 4 bases, the J end by 2 bases, with 14 bases between. The length of the CDR3 is 15 residues. Germline-derived CDR1 and CDR2 are MNHEY and SVGAGI. Roughly 0.45 to 1 ug RNA was reverse transcribed with random hexamers. One entry per CDR3 protein, called by TCRdb with MiXCR from the immunoSEQ multiplex PCR reads. The sample includes 250,000 to 300,000 distinct CDR3 sequences, approximately 90% of them seen just once. Sequenced: CD8+ T cells from PBMCs. This TCR was recovered from a human donor with multiple sclerosis. V is TRBV6-5 and J is TRBJ1-1; D is ambiguous. The CDR3 region has the DNA TGTGCCAGCAGTTTAACGGGCAGTTCTAACACTGAAGCTTTCTTT. It is translated as CASSLTGSSNTEAFF.